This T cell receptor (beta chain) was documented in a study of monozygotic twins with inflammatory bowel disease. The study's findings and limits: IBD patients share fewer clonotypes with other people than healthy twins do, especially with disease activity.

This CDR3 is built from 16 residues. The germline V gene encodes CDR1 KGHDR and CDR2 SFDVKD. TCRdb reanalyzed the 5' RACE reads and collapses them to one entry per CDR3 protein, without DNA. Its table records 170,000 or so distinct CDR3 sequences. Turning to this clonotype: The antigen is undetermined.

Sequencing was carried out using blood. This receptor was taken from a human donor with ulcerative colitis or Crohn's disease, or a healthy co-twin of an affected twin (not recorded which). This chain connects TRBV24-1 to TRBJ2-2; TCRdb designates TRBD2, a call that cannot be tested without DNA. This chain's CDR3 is CATSDLRGRDTGELFF.